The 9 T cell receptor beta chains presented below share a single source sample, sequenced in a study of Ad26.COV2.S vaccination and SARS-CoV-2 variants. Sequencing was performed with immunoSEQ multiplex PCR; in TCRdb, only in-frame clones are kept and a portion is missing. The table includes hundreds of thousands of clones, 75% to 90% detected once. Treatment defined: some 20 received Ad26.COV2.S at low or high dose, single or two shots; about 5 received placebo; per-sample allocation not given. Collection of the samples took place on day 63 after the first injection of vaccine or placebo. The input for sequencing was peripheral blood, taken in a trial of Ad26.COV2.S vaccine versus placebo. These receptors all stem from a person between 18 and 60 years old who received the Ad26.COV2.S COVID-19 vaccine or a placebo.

CDR3 nucleotide sequence: TGTGCCAGTAGTCCACGCGGGGGACAGGGTGAGGAGACCCAGTACTTC. Translating it yields CASSPRGGQGEETQYF. V gene TRBV19 combines with J gene TRBJ2-5, with TRBD1 identical over 9 bases. With V trimmed by 5 bases and J by 5 bases, 12 bases remained unmatched. Germline V gene lookup returns CDR1 LNHDA and CDR2 SQIVND (reference sequence). The CDR3 is 16 residues long.

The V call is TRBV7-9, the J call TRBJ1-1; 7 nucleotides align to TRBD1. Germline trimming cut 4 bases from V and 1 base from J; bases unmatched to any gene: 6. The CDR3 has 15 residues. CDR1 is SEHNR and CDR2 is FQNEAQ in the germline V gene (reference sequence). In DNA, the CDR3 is TGTGCCAGCAGCTCGACTCAGGGGGGGAACACTGAAGCTTTCTTT. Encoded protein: CASSSTQGGNTEAFF.

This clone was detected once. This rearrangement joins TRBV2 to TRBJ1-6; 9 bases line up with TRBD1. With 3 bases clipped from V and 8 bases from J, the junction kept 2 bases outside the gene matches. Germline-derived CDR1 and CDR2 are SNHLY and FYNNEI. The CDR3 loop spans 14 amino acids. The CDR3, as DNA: TGTGCCAGCAGTGATTGGACAGGGGATTCACCCCTCCACTTT. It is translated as CASSDWTGDSPLHF.

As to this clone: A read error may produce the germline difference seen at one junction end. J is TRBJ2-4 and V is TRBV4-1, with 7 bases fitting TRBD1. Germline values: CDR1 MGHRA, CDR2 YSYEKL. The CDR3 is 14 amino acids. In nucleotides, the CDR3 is TGCGCCAGCAGCCAAAACAGGGGAGAAAACCTTCAGTACTTC. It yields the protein CASSQNRGENLQYF.

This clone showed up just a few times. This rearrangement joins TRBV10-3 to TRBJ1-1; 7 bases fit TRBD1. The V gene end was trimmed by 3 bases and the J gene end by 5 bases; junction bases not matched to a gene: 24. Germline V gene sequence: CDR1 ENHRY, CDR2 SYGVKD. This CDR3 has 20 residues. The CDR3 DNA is TGTGCCATCAGTGACCCCTTCACAGGGGCCTCACCTCAGCCCGAAACTGAAGCTTTCTTT. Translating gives CAISDPFTGASPQPETEAFF.

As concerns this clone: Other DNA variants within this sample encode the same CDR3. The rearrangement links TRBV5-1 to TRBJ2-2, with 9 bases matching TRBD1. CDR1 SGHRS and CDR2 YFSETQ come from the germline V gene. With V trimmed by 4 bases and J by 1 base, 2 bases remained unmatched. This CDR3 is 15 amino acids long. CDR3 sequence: CASSRQGENTGELFF. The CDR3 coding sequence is TGCGCCAGCAGCCGACAGGGGGAGAACACCGGGGAGCTGTTTTTT.

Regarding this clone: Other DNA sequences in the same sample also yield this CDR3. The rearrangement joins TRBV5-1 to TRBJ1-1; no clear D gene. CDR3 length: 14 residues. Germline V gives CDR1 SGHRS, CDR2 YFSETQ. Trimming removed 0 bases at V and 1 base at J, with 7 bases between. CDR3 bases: TGCGCCAGCAGCTTGGCTACGGCGAACACTGAAGCTTTCTTT. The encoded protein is CASSLATANTEAFF. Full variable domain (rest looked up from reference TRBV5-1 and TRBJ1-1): KAGVTQTPRYLIKTRGQQVTLSCSPISGHRSVSWYQQTPGQGLQFLFEYFSETQRNKGNFPGRFSGRQFSNSRSEMNVSTLELGDSALYLCASSLATANTEAFFGQGTRLTVV.

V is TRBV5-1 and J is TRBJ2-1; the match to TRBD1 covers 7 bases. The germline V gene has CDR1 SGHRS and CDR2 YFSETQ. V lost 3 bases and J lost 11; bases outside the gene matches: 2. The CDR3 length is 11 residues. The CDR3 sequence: CASSWGQQQFF. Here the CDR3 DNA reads TGCGCCAGCAGCTGGGGACAGCAGCAGTTCTTC. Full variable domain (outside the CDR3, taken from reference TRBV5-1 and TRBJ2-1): KAGVTQTPRYLIKTRGQQVTLSCSPISGHRSVSWYQQTPGQGLQFLFEYFSETQRNKGNFPGRFSGRQFSNSRSEMNVSTLELGDSALYLCASSWGQQQFFGPGTRLTVL.

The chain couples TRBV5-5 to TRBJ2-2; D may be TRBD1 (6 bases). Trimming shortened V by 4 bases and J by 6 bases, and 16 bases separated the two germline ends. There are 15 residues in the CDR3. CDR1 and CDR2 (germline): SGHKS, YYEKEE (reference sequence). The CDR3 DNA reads TGTGCCAGCAGCCTGCACCCACAGGGTCCCGGGGAGCTGTTTTTT. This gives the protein CASSLHPQGPGELFF.